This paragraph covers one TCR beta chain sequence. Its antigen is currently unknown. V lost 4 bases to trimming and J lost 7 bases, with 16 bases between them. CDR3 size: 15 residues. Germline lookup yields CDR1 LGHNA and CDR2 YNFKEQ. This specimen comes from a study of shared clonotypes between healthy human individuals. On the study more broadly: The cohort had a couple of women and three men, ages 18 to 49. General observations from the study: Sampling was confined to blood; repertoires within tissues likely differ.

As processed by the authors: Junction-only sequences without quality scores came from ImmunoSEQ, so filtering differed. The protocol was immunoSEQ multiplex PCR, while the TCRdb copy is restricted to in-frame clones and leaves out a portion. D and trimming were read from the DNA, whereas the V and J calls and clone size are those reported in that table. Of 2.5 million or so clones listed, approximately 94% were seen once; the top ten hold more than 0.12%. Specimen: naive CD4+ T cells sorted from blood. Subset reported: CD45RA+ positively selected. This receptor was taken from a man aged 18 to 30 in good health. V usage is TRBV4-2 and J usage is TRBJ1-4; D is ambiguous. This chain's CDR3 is CASSPLDVGSEKLFF. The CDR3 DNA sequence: TGTGCCAGCAGCCCCCTCGACGTGGGATCTGAAAAACTGTTTTTT.